This entry lists 31 T cell receptor beta chains sequenced from one sample in a study of T cell responses to AZD1222 COVID-19 vaccine. This table comes from immunoSEQ multiplex PCR, and its TCRdb copy is limited to in-frame clones, with some not included. Of 150,000 to 200,000 clones listed, about 91% are singletons. The material sequenced was peripheral blood, taken 28 days after the second AZD1222 dose. These receptors were obtained from an adult who received the AZD1222 COVID-19 vaccine.

The table lists this clone with a few counts. The chain couples TRBV5-4 to TRBJ2-1, with 14 bases identical to TRBD2. CDR3 length: 16 amino acids. Germline V gives CDR1 SGHNT, CDR2 YYREEE (reference sequence). The junction had 9 bases not matched to a gene; V was cut back by 5 bases and J by 8 bases. CDR3 DNA sequence: TGTGCCAGCAGACCACCCGGGACTAGCGGGAGCTATGAGCAGTTCTTC. Its translation is CASRPPGTSGSYEQFF. Supplemented by reference TRBV5-4 and TRBJ2-1, the full variable domain reads ETGVTQSPTHLIKTRGQQVTLRCSSQSGHNTVSWYQQALGQGPQFIFQYYREEENGRGNFPPRFSGLQFPNYSSELNVNALELDDSALYLCASRPPGTSGSYEQFFGPGTRLTVL.

This chain links TRBV6-5 with TRBJ1-6, with D possibly matching TRBD1 (5 bases). From germline, CDR1 is MNHEY and CDR2 SVGAGI. V lost 7 bases, J lost 6 bases, and 16 bases lay in between. The CDR3 is 15 residues long. The DNA of the CDR3 is TGTGCCAGCAACAGAGAGGGGCCCGGTAATTCACCCCTCCACTTT. Residues: CASNREGPGNSPLHF.

In DNA, the CDR3 is TGTGCCAGCAGGACCGGGGTTCCTGAAGCTTTCTTT. It is translated as CASRTGVPEAFF. The genes are TRBV12-3 or TRBV12-4 and TRBJ1-1; D not resolved. The V and J ends lost 6 bases and 6 bases respectively, with 11 bases between them. This CDR3 comprises 12 residues.

The genes are TRBV18 and TRBJ1-4; D might be TRBD1 (6 bases). V shed 3 bases and J shed 6 bases, with 11 bases lying between them. Germline V gene lookup returns CDR1 KGHSH and CDR2 LQKENI. CDR3 length equals 14 residues. CDR3 sequence (DNA): TGTGCCAGCTCACCTTCCAGGGGTTATGAAAAACTGTTTTTT. This translates into CASSPSRGYEKLFF.

This clone was picked up a small number of times. This chain uses TRBV4-2 with TRBJ2-2; 9 nucleotides match TRBD2. The germline gives CDR1 LGHNA, CDR2 YNFKEQ. V shed 0 bases, J shed 4 bases, and the junction held 0 bases outside the gene matches. This CDR3 is 15 amino acids long. CDR3 DNA: TGTGCCAGCAGCCAAGAGCGGGGGGGCACCGGGGAGCTGTTTTTT. It yields the protein CASSQERGGTGELFF.

The CDR3 region has the DNA TGTGCCAGTATCATGGGGGGGCAGACTGAAGCTTTCTTT. This gives the protein CASIMGGQTEAFF. This rearrangement joins TRBV19 to TRBJ1-1, with D perhaps matching TRBD1 (6 bases). In germline, CDR1 is LNHDA, CDR2 SQIVND (reference sequence). Trimming cost V 7 bases and J 5 bases, with 14 bases left between them. This CDR3 is 13 amino acids long.

Comments on this clone: This specimen includes other DNA sequences encoding the same CDR3. The V gene is TRBV6-4, the J gene TRBJ2-1; maybe TRBD2 (6 bases). Trimming took off 0 bases at V and 0 bases at J, with 6 bases between the two ends. This CDR3 spans 15 amino acids. Per the germline V gene, CDR1 is MRHNA and CDR2 is SNTAGT. This CDR3 is CASSDSSGSYNEQFF. The CDR3 DNA reads as TGTGCCAGCAGTGACTCTAGCGGCTCCTACAATGAGCAGTTCTTC.

The rearrangement joins TRBV19 to TRBJ1-2; no clear D. The CDR3 loop spans 11 amino acids. The V and J ends lost 6 bases and 3 bases respectively, with 5 bases between them. In germline, CDR1 is LNHDA, CDR2 SQIVND (reference sequence). CDR3 in amino acids: CASSHHYGYTF. CDR3 nucleotides: TGTGCCAGTAGCCACCACTATGGCTACACCTTC.

This chain connects TRBV2 to TRBJ1-6; D remains unclear. The germline gives CDR1 SNHLY, CDR2 FYNNEI. V was pared by 5 bases and J by 5 bases, with 4 bases between. This CDR3 spans 12 amino acids. Written as DNA, the CDR3 is TGTGCCAGCAGTCTCGATAATTCACCCCTCCACTTT. Protein product: CASSLDNSPLHF.

The rearrangement links TRBV9 to TRBJ2-1; possible D gene TRBD2, 6 bases. CDR3 length: 17 residues. CDR1 is SGDLS, CDR2 YYNGEE, per germline. V shed 3 bases and J shed 7 bases, with 23 bases lying between them. The CDR3, as DNA: TGTGCCAGCAGCGGGGGAGAGGTTTGGGGAGCGGGTAATGAGCAGTTCTTC. As protein: CASSGGEVWGAGNEQFF.

The V and J genes are TRBV4-2 and TRBJ2-5, with D maybe TRBD2 (6 bases). Germline-derived CDR1 and CDR2 are LGHNA and YNFKEQ. The germline V and J ends were trimmed by 4 bases and 2 bases, with 8 bases remaining between them. There are 13 residues in the CDR3. Here the CDR3 DNA reads TGTGCCAGCAGCCCGGGACTGCAAGAGACCCAGTACTTC. Translation: CASSPGLQETQYF.

V is TRBV11-1 and J is TRBJ1-4; the D is unclear. The CDR3 contains 14 residues. Germline CDR1 SGHAT, CDR2 FQDESV (reference sequence). Trimming left V 5 bases short and J 3 bases short, with 10 bases between. Written as DNA, the CDR3 is TGTGCCAGCAGCCAGGACGGAGCTAATGAAAAACTGTTTTTT. This codes for CASSQDGANEKLFF.

CDR3 region: CASSWGQNTEAFF. DNA for the CDR3: TGCGCCAGCAGCTGGGGACAGAACACTGAAGCTTTCTTT. The V call is TRBV5-1, the J call TRBJ1-1; a weak D match, TRBD1 (6 bases). Germline V lookup: CDR1 SGHRS, CDR2 YFSETQ. Trimming stripped 3 bases from V and 1 base from J, with 7 bases between. This CDR3 is 13 amino acids long.

The rearrangement joins TRBV4-2 to TRBJ1-1, with no clear D. The CDR3 extends over 16 amino acids. CDR1 LGHNA and CDR2 YNFKEQ come from the germline V gene. The V and J ends lost 0 bases and 1 base respectively, with 12 bases between them. The CDR3 sequence is CASSQEVGAGNTEAFF. The DNA of the CDR3 is TGTGCCAGCAGCCAAGAGGTAGGTGCCGGGAACACTGAAGCTTTCTTT.

This chain connects TRBV14 to TRBJ1-1; 9 bases agree with TRBD1. V shed 4 bases and J 4 bases; nucleotides not matched to a gene: 1. The germline V gene encodes CDR1 SGHDN and CDR2 FVKESK. The length of the CDR3 is 13 residues. The CDR3 sequence is CASSLQGATEAFF. The CDR3 coding sequence is TGTGCCAGCAGCCTACAGGGGGCCACTGAAGCTTTCTTT. The full variable domain, with the rest looked up from reference TRBV14 and TRBJ1-1, is EAGVTQFPSHSVIEKGQTVTLRCDPISGHDNLYWYRRVMGKEIKFLLHFVKESKQDESGMPNNRFLAERTGGTYSTLKVQPAELEDSGVYFCASSLQGATEAFFGQGTRLTVV.

The rearrangement joins TRBV14 to TRBJ1-2; D unclear. V was clipped by 1 base and J by 3 bases, with 12 bases between them. Germline assignment: CDR1 SGHDN and CDR2 FVKESK. CDR3 length: 15 residues. The chain's CDR3 is CASSQGWATDYGYTF. Written as DNA, the CDR3 is TGTGCCAGCAGCCAAGGATGGGCAACCGACTATGGCTACACCTTC.

The chain couples TRBV4-1 to TRBJ1-2, with 7 bases fitting TRBD1. With 4 bases clipped from V and 3 bases from J, the junction kept 5 bases outside the gene matches. The germline V gene encodes CDR1 MGHRA and CDR2 YSYEKL. This CDR3 is 14 amino acids long. CDR3 nucleotides: TGCGCCAGCAGCCCTACCACAGGGGACTATGGCTACACCTTC. Protein sequence: CASSPTTGDYGYTF.

This clone was counted once. The V gene is TRBV6-2 or TRBV6-3, the J gene TRBJ2-1; D remains unclear. In germline, CDR1 is MNHEY, CDR2 SVGEGT. V was shortened by 2 bases and J by 0 bases, with 20 bases between the two germline ends. The CDR3 totals 19 residues. The DNA for the CDR3 is TGTGCCAGCAGTTACGATTTCAGCCGGGCCTTCTCCTCCTACAATGAGCAGTTCTTC. Translating it yields CASSYDFSRAFSSYNEQFF.

This sequence joins TRBV6-5 and TRBJ1-6; D may be TRBD1 (6 bases). The V gene lost 6 bases and the J gene lost 0 bases, with 12 bases spanning the gap. The CDR3 extends over 16 amino acids. Germline CDR1 MNHEY, CDR2 SVGAGI. CDR3: CASSYVQGSYNSPLHF. CDR3 bases: TGTGCCAGCAGCTACGTACAGGGCTCCTATAATTCACCCCTCCACTTT.

CDR3 protein: CASSLDIQGVNQPQHF. CDR3 DNA sequence: TGTGCCAGCAGCTTGGACATCCAGGGGGTAAATCAGCCCCAGCATTTT. This chain connects TRBV5-5 to TRBJ1-5, with 7 bases aligning to TRBD1. The V and J ends lost 0 bases and 4 bases, in that order; junction bases with no gene match: 7. Germline loops: CDR1 SGHKS, CDR2 YYEKEE (reference sequence). The CDR3 runs to 16 residues.

The CDR3 sequence: CASSLESPPVQETQYF. CDR3 sequence (DNA): TGTGCCAGCAGCTTAGAGTCGCCTCCGGTCCAAGAGACCCAGTACTTC. V gene TRBV7-2 combines with J gene TRBJ2-5; D uncertain. Germline V gives CDR1 SGHTA, CDR2 FQGNSA. Trimming cost V 1 base and J 1 base, with 13 bases left between them. CDR3 size: 16 residues.

The chain combines TRBV27 with TRBJ2-7; D may be TRBD1 (5 bases). The germline gives CDR1 MNHEY, CDR2 SMNVEV (reference sequence). The length of the CDR3 is 14 residues. Between the trimmed V and J ends, which lost 2 bases and 5 bases, there was a span of 13 bases. This CDR3 reads CASSLTWTRNEQYF. CDR3 in DNA: TGTGCCAGCAGTTTAACATGGACACGGAACGAGCAGTACTTC.

This chain joins TRBV6-5 and TRBJ2-7; maybe TRBD2 (5 bases). Germline values: CDR1 MNHEY, CDR2 SVGAGI. The CDR3 has 15 amino acids. V shed 2 bases and J shed 0 bases, with 11 bases lying between them. This CDR3 reads CASSYASSASYEQYF. CDR3 DNA sequence: TGTGCCAGCAGTTACGCTAGCTCAGCCTCCTACGAGCAGTACTTC.

This clone has just one count. This rearrangement joins TRBV28 to TRBJ2-3, with D perhaps TRBD1 (7 bases). This CDR3 has 14 residues. V lost 5 bases and J 2 bases, leaving 11 bases between the germline ends. Germline V lookup: CDR1 MDHEN, CDR2 SYDVKM. DNA of the CDR3: TGTGCCAGCAGTCACAGGGGACTCACAGATACGCAGTATTTT. The encoded protein is CASSHRGLTDTQYF.

The chain uses TRBV21-1 and TRBJ2-7; TRBD2, as called in the table, went unchecked against the DNA. TRBV21-1 is annotated as a pseudogene. The CDR3 has 15 residues. CDR3 sequence reads: CASSKGKPLAYEQYF. Written as DNA, the CDR3 is TGTGCCAGCAGCAAAGGTAAGCCCTTGGCCTACGAGCAGTACTTC.

The V gene is TRBV12-3 or TRBV12-4, the J gene TRBJ1-2; 7 nucleotides align to TRBD1. CDR3 length: 13 residues. V was pared by 4 bases and J by 4 bases, with 3 bases of the junction left unmatched. The CDR3 protein is CASSSGTVYGYTF. Here the CDR3 DNA reads TGTGCCAGCAGTTCTGGGACAGTCTATGGCTACACCTTC.

The gene calls are TRBV2 and TRBJ1-2, with D hard to call. Germline V CDR1 and CDR2: SNHLY, FYNNEI. The CDR3 spans 11 residues. V was trimmed by 3 bases and J by 7 bases, leaving 6 bases between them. CDR3 nucleotide sequence: TGTGCCAGCAGTGAGGACGGTGGCTACACCTTC. Residues: CASSEDGGYTF.

The chain has TRBV19 and TRBJ2-3; D remains ambiguous. Trimming stripped 2 bases from V and 3 bases from J, with 6 bases between. The V gene's germline CDR1 is LNHDA and CDR2 SQIVND (reference sequence). The CDR3 is made up of 13 amino acids. The CDR3 nucleotides read TGTGCCAGTAGTATATCGAGGACAGATACGCAGTATTTT. It yields the protein CASSISRTDTQYF.

In this sample, this clone turned up once. The gene calls are TRBV30 and TRBJ2-2; no clear D gene. CDR1 and CDR2 from the germline V gene are GTSNPN and SVGIG (reference sequence). Between the trimmed V and J ends, which lost 0 bases and 6 bases, there was a span of 5 bases. This CDR3 has 12 residues. CDR3 nucleotides: TGTGCCTGGAGTGTGGGTCCCGGGGAGCTGTTTTTT. Its protein is CAWSVGPGELFF.

The chain joins TRBV4-1 to TRBJ1-4, with D maybe TRBD1 (5 bases). Germline-derived CDR1 and CDR2 are MGHRA and YSYEKL. Trimming cost V 2 bases and J 8 bases, with 12 bases left between them. The CDR3 consists of 14 residues. The CDR3 here is CASSQSRGGEKLFF. CDR3 bases: TGCGCCAGCAGCCAATCTCGGGGGGGGGAAAAACTGTTTTTT.

This chain connects TRBV7-8 to TRBJ2-7; TRBD2 matches at 7 bases. The ends lost 6 bases at V and 4 bases at J; junction bases unmatched: 12. In germline, CDR1 is SGHVS, CDR2 FQNEAQ. The CDR3 consists of 15 residues. CDR3 protein: CASSLPGGSKYEQYF. Here the CDR3 DNA reads TGTGCCAGCAGTCTCCCGGGCGGGAGTAAGTACGAGCAGTACTTC.